The present T cell receptor beta chain was sequenced within a study of blood T cell repertoires in COVID-19. As for the study in general: From the United States, Italy and Spain came samples of acute and convalescent COVID-19. Sources were T cells, B-cell-depleted T cells, or PBMCs; the material itself was cDNA or gDNA.

Germline V gives CDR1 SGHAT, CDR2 FQNNGV. The V end was cut by 5 bases, the J end by 2 bases, with 9 bases between. The CDR3 covers 14 residues. Methods used by the authors: Using reference gene primer amplification, nucleated cell counts were estimated. Using immunoSEQ multiplex PCR, the repertoire was profiled, and TCRdb retains in-frame clones only, with some absent. Clone size and V and J calls were adopted from that table, with D and trimming inferred from the DNA. This repertoire shows about 240,000 clones, 65% to 90% found once; its top ten account for about 4.8%. Sequencing used peripheral blood. The sequence was obtained from a woman in her 70s with acute or convalescent COVID-19. V is TRBV11-2 and J is TRBJ2-2; D ambiguous. The CDR3 DNA sequence: TGTGCCAGCAGCCGAGGTTTAAACACCGGGGAGCTGTTTTTT. It yields the protein CASSRGLNTGELFF.